This T cell receptor beta chain was captured in a study of Graves' ophthalmopathy and Graves' hyperthyroidism. Points from the study as a whole: Detection in blood was also observed for most expanded thyroid clonotypes above 0.001 frequency.

This clonotype was seen repeatedly, ten times or more. Its antigen remains unknown. Under 3 months in duration, the ophthalmopathy in affected donors had moderate-to-severe activity, CAS ≥3 and NOSPECS ≥4. The PBMCs were taken from around 9.1 ml of fresh peripheral blood. Beta-chain TCR CDR3 regions were amplified from RNA transcripts. Scientists carried out first-round RT-PCR using HTBI primers and then a second-round multiplex PCR. TCRdb called the multiplex PCR reads again in MiXCR, with one record for every CDR3 protein. The sample yields fewer than 600,000 distinct CDR3 sequences, about an eighth seen once. The specimen sequenced was blood. The receptor was isolated from a woman aged 25 to 39 with Graves' ophthalmopathy.

CDR3 in amino acids: CASTQQGAYGYTF. CDR3 DNA: TGTGCCAGTACCCAACAGGGGGCTTATGGCTACACCTTC. V is TRBV19 and J is TRBJ1-2; 9 nucleotides line up with TRBD1. The CDR3 loop spans 13 amino acids. Looked up from germline, CDR1 is LNHDA and CDR2 is SQIVND (reference sequence). Trimming cost V 7 bases and J 5 bases; bases outside gene matches: 5.